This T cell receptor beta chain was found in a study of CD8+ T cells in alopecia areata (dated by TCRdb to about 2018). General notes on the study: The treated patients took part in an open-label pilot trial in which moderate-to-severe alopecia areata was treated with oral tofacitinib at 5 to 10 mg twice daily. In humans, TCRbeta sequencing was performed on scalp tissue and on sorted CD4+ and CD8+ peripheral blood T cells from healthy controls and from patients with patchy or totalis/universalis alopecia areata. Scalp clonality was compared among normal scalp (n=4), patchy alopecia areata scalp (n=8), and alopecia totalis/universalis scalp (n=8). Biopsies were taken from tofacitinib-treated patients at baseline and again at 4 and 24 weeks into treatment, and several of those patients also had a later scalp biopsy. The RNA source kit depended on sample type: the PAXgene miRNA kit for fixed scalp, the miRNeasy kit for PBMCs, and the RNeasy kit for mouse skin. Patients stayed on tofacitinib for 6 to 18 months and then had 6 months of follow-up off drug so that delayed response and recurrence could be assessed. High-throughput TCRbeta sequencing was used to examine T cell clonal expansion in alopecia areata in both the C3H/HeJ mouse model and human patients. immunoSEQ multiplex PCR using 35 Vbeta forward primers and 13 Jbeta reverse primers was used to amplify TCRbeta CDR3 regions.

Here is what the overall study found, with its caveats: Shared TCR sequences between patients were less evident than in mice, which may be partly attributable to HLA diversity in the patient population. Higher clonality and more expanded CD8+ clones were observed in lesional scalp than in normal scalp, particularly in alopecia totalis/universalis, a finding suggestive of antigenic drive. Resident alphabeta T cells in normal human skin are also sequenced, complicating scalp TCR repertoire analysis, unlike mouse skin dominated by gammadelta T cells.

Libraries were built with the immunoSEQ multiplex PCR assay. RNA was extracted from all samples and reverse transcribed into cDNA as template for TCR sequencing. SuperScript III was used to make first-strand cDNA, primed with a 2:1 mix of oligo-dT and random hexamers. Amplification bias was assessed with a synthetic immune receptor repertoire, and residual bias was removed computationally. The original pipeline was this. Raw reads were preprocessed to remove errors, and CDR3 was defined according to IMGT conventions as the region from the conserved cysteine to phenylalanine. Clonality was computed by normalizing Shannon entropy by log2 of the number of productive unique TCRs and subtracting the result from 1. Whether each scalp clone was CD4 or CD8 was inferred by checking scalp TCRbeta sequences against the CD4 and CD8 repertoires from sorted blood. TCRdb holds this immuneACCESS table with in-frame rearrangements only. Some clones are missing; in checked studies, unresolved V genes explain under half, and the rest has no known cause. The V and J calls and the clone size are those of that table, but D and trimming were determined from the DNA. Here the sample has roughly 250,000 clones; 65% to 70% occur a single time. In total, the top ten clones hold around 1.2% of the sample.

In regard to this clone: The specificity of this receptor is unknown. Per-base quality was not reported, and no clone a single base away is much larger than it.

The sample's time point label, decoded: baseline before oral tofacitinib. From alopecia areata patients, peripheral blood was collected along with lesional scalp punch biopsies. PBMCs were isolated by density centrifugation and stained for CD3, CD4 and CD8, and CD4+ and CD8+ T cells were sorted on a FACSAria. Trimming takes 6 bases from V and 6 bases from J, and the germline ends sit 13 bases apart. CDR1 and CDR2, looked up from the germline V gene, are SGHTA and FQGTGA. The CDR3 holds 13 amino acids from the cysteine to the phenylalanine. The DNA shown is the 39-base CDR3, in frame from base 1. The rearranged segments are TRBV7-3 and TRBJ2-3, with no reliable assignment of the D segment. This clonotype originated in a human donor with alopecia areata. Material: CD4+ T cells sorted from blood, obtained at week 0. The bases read TGTGCCAGCAGGGTACTGTCACAGGATACGCAGTATTTT. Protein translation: CASRVLSQDTQYF.